These T cell receptor beta chains were read from a single sample in a study of cytomegalovirus exposure and HLA in healthy donors. Assay used: immunoSEQ multiplex PCR; TCRdb lists only in-frame clones, some missing. The sample carries 100,000 to 150,000 clones, 15% to 20% recorded once. Material for sequencing was PBMCs. These receptors came from a female donor in good health and CMV-seropositive. Each CDR3 is given with its conserved first and last residue. D genes are given only for firm matches. A row's size may be missing; if present it is once, few, many or a size class.

TRBV7-2	once	TRBD2	TRBJ2-1	TGTGCCAGCAGCTTAGGGTCTAGCGGGTGGAGCTCCTACAATGAGCAGTTCTTC	CASSLGSSGWSSYNEQFF
TRBV5-1	few	.	TRBJ2-7	TGCGCCAGCAGCAACACCGGGACAATGATCCACGAGCAGTACTTC	CASSNTGTMIHEQYF
TRBV30	.	TRBD1	TRBJ1-2	TGTGCCTGGAGCCGGGACAGCTTCTATGGCTACACCTTC	CAWSRDSFYGYTF
TRBV5-4	.	TRBD2	TRBJ2-1	TGTGCCAGCAGCTCCGCGGGGGGTACGAAGAACAATGAGCAGTTCTTC	CASSSAGGTKNNEQFF
TRBV7-9	.	TRBD2	TRBJ2-7	TGTGCCAGCAGCTTAGATGCTAGCGGGATACTGAACGAGCAGTACTTC	CASSLDASGILNEQYF
TRBV7-9	.	.	TRBJ2-1	TGTGCCAGCAGCTTCGGGGGTTTCAATGAGCAGTTCTTC	CASSFGGFNEQFF
TRBV5-4	.	.	TRBJ2-5	TGTGCCAGCAGCTTGGCGGGAGTCCCAGAGACCCAGTACTTC	CASSLAGVPETQYF
TRBV7-8	.	.	TRBJ2-1	TGTGCCAGCAGCTCCGATCCAGTGTTGACCTACAATGAGCAGTTCTTC	CASSSDPVLTYNEQFF
TRBV7-8	.	.	TRBJ1-5	TGTGCCAGCAGCCTGACAGATGGGCAGCCCCAGCATTTT	CASSLTDGQPQHF
TRBV6-5	.	.	TRBJ1-6	TGTGCCAGCAGTCGGGGGGACTATAATTCACCCCTCCACTTT	CASSRGDYNSPLHF
TRBV30	.	.	TRBJ2-3	TGTGCCTGGAGTGTCCCCGGAGGTCGCACAGATACGCAGTATTTT	CAWSVPGGRTDTQYF
TRBV6-5	few	.	TRBJ2-1	TGTGCCAGCAGTTACTCGACTGGGGGGGCTTGGGAGCAGTTCTTC	CASSYSTGGAWEQFF
TRBV9	few	.	TRBJ1-2	TGTGCCAGCAGCGTAGGGAGGGCCCCAGGGAGAGTGGGCTACACCTTC	CASSVGRAPGRVGYTF
TRBV6-5	.	TRBD1	TRBJ2-2	TGTGCCAGCAGTATAAACAGGGGGAGCACCGGGGAGCTGTTTTTT	CASSINRGSTGELFF
TRBV5-6	few	TRBD1	TRBJ2-7	TGTGCCAGCAGACTCCTACTTCCGGGACAGTTGATGCCGTACTTC	CASRLLLPGQLMPYF
TRBV10-3	few	.	TRBJ1-1	TGTGCCATCAGTGCCGGGACAAAGGGAACGAACACTGAAGCTTTCTTT	CAISAGTKGTNTEAFF
TRBV6-1	few	.	TRBJ1-5	TGTGCCAGCAGTGAAGCTCCCATGGCCAGCGGGAATGACGGGCCCCAGCATTTT	CASSEAPMASGNDGPQHF
TRBV5-1	.	TRBD1	TRBJ2-7	TGCGCCAGCAGCTCTACCCAACCGACAGGGGTCGACGAGCAGTACTTC	CASSSTQPTGVDEQYF
TRBV5-5	few	.	TRBJ1-2	TGTGCCAGCAGCCAACCTCCCAGGGGTGCTCGCTACACCTTC	CASSQPPRGARYTF
TRBV19	.	TRBD2	TRBJ2-1	TGTGCCAGTAGTGGCCTAGCGGGAAGCTCCTACAATGAGCAGTTCTTC	CASSGLAGSSYNEQFF
TRBV12-5	.	.	TRBJ1-1	TGTGCTAGTGGTTTGGCTGGCGGAGTTAGGGCTTTCTTT	CASGLAGGVRAFF
TRBV2	few	TRBD2	TRBJ2-2	TGTGCCAGCAGTGGAATAGCGGGGAGGAGAAACACCGGGGAGCTGTTTTTT	CASSGIAGRRNTGELFF
TRBV29-1	few	.	TRBJ2-1	TGCAGCGTACAGGGCGAACTAATCGTCGCCTACAATGAGCAGTTCTTC	CSVQGELIVAYNEQFF
TRBV27	.	TRBD1	TRBJ1-1	TGTGCCAGCAGTTTGCTCCAGGGGGTCGGGGGCACTGAAGCTTTCTTT	CASSLLQGVGGTEAFF
TRBV25-1	few	.	TRBJ2-7	TGTGCCAGCAGTGAATATCCCCACTACGAGCAGTACTTC	CASSEYPHYEQYF
TRBV5-1	.	.	TRBJ2-3	TGCGCCAGCAGCTTGGCCCTAGCGAGATCCTTGGATACGCAGTATTTT	CASSLALARSLDTQYF
TRBV9	few	TRBD2	TRBJ2-5	TGTGCCAGCAGCGCGAAACGGGGGGGCGTAGAGACCCAGTACTTC	CASSAKRGGVETQYF
TRBV18	few	TRBD2	TRBJ2-5	TGTGCCAGCTCACCACCACTAGCGGGGGGTGAGACCCAGTACTTC	CASSPPLAGGETQYF
TRBV4-1	.	.	TRBJ1-5	TGCGCCCCAGGGTGGGGTGGGGTTTCGAAAAGTCAGCCCCAGCATTTT	CAPGWGGVSKSQPQHF
TRBV5-6	few	.	TRBJ2-2	TGTGCCAGCAGCTTGGTGGGCAGAAACACCGGGGAGCTGTTTTTT	CASSLVGRNTGELFF
TRBV5-4	.	TRBD2	TRBJ2-3	TGTGCCAGCAGCTTAATAGCGGGGCATTGGGCAGATACGCAGTATTTT	CASSLIAGHWADTQYF
TRBV5-4	few	TRBD2	TRBJ2-7	TGTGCCAGCAGCCCAGAGCGGGAGGGCCCGTACGAGCAGTACTTC	CASSPEREGPYEQYF
TRBV11-2	.	.	TRBJ1-1	TGTGCCAGCAGCTTATGGGGCTACACTGAAGCTTTCTTT	CASSLWGYTEAFF
TRBV6-6	few	.	TRBJ2-2	TGTGCCAGCAGTTACTCGAAAGGGGGAAGGACCGGGGAGCTGTTTTTT	CASSYSKGGRTGELFF
TRBV11-2	.	.	TRBJ1-1	TGTGCCAGCAGCTTAGTCGGTTCTAGCGTCGATTCTTTCTTT	CASSLVGSSVDSFF
TRBV14	few	TRBD1	TRBJ2-5	TGTGCCAGCAGCTCCGGGACAGGGAGTATCCAGTACTTC	CASSSGTGSIQYF
TRBV19	few	TRBD1	TRBJ1-5	TGTGCCAGTAGCATGACAGGGGTTAGCAATCAGCCCCAGCATTTT	CASSMTGVSNQPQHF
TRBV5-6	few	TRBD1	TRBJ2-5	TGTGCCAGCAGCCTGTGGACAGGGATAGTCCAAGAGACCCAGTACTTC	CASSLWTGIVQETQYF
TRBV9	few	.	TRBJ2-2	TGTGCCAGCTCTCCAGGGGCAGGAGTCACCGGGGAGCTGTTTTTT	CASSPGAGVTGELFF
TRBV28	few	.	TRBJ2-7	TGTGCCAGCAGCCTCCTTGGGACATACTACGAGCAGTACTTC	CASSLLGTYYEQYF
TRBV29-1	.	TRBD2	TRBJ2-3	TGCAGCGTTGGGGGAGCGGGAGGTATCACAGATACGCAGTATTTT	CSVGGAGGITDTQYF
TRBV7-2	.	.	TRBJ1-1	TGTGCCAGCAGCTTTGGACACGGACCGCCGAACACTGAAGCTTTCTTT	CASSFGHGPPNTEAFF
TRBV10-1	few	.	TRBJ2-7	TGCGCCAGAAACACTCACCCTGACAGGCCCACCTACGAGCAGTACTTC	CARNTHPDRPTYEQYF
TRBV11-1	.	.	TRBJ2-5	TGTGCCAGCAGCTTTTGCTATGAGGCTAATCAAGCCCTACAAGAGACCCAGTACTTC	CASSFCYEANQALQETQYF
TRBV9	.	TRBD1	TRBJ2-5	TGTGCCAGCAGCCCCGAAACGGGACAGTTCCAAGAGACCCAGTACTTC	CASSPETGQFQETQYF
TRBV29-1	.	.	TRBJ2-1	TGCACCACCCGCCTAGCGACGGCTGAGCAGTTCTTC	CTTRLATAEQFF